This paragraph covers one T cell receptor (beta chain) sequence. The target antigen is unknown. The junction and the germline gene differ at one end; a read error may be behind it. CDR3 length equals 13 residues. CDR1 and CDR2 (germline): SQVTM, ANQGSEA. This sample's RNA came from whole unsorted tissue. This record comes from a study of tumor and adjacent non-tumor tissue in lung cancer. Study-level background: Samples averaged roughly 4.4 million productive TCRbeta reads each. The study, taken as a whole, reports: Compared with tumor, normal lung showed significantly lower TCR diversity. Top 100 clones took a larger repertoire share in normal lung.

TCRbeta libraries were built with three rounds of nested PCR, modified from ARM-PCR. TCRdb re-called the multiplex PCR reads through MiXCR, storing one row per CDR3 protein. The sample has tens of thousands of distinct CDR3 sequences, around 70% seen once; the top ten hold 10% to 15%. The sequenced sample consisted of lung tumor tissue. This TCR came from an older woman with non-small cell lung cancer. This rearrangement joins TRBV29-1 to TRBJ2-5; TRBD2 is a possible D gene (6 bases). The CDR3 DNA reads as TGCAGCGTCGGAAGAGGGAGGAGAGAGGCCCAGTACTTC. Amino acid sequence: CSVGRGRREAQYF.